The T cell receptor beta chain under discussion was sequenced for a study of Ad26.COV2.S vaccination and SARS-CoV-2 variants. Treatment meaning: some 20 received Ad26.COV2.S at low or high dose, single or two shots; about five received placebo; per-sample allocation not given. Collection of samples fell on day 63 after the first vaccine or placebo injection. This person who donated was an adult of 18-55 years in Boston. Sequencing used immunoSEQ multiplex PCR; TCRdb keeps in-frame clones, though not all of them. The sample has approximately 350,000 clones, about four fifths seen once. Germline V gene lookup returns CDR1 SGHRS and CDR2 YFSETQ. Trimming cost V 0 bases and J 6 bases, with 18 bases left between them. The CDR3 sequence is 17 residues long.

This sequence joins TRBV5-1 and TRBJ2-2; a possible D gene is TRBD2 (5 bases). The origin of this receptor is a person between 18 and 59 years old who received the Ad26.COV2.S COVID-19 vaccine or a placebo. The material was peripheral blood, obtained in a trial of Ad26.COV2.S vaccine versus placebo. The CDR3 here is CASSLVVGLSSSGELFF. The CDR3 coding sequence is TGCGCCAGCAGCTTGGTTGTAGGACTCTCTTCGTCCGGGGAGCTGTTTTTT.